A few counts support the clone carrying this T cell receptor (beta chain). The sample originates from a study of cytomegalovirus exposure and HLA in healthy donors. The CDR3 contains 13 residues. Trimming shortened V by 3 bases and J by 4 bases, and 7 bases separated the two germline ends. CDR1 is LNHDA and CDR2 is SQIVND in the germline V gene (reference sequence). The PCR ran on 60 Vbeta and 13 Jbeta primers. Clones were sequenced by immunoSEQ multiplex PCR, and TCRdb holds only the in-frame ones, with some missing. The sample has under 130,000 clones; roughly 15% are singletons. V usage is TRBV19 and J usage is TRBJ2-1; D call uncertain. The TCR comes from a female donor in good health and CMV-seronegative. The sample was PBMCs. Written as DNA, the CDR3 is TGTGCCAGTAGTATGGCCTTGTACAATGAGCAGTTCTTC. As protein: CASSMALYNEQFF.